This T cell receptor beta chain is drawn from a study of tumor-infiltrating lymphocytes in primary liver carcinoma. Study background: The patients comprised men and women between the ages of 30 and 69 years. The neoplasms were of stage T1-T3 N0M0, with dimensions of about 4.2 to 11 cm across. There were roughly 3.5 to 8 million productive TCRbeta reads per sample, a yield similar across tissue types.

Trimming removed 7 bases at V and 2 bases at J, with 18 bases between. Germline V gene data show CDR1 as SQVTM and CDR2 as ANQGSEA. This CDR3 has 14 amino acids. Starting material for RNA and DNA co-extraction consisted of about 20-33 mg of unsorted bulk tissue. The researchers produced TCR beta cDNA from about 510 ng total RNA with a constant-region primer. TCR beta libraries came from three nested multiplex PCR rounds using slightly modified ARM-PCR. Amplification in the first two PCR rounds was performed using TRBV1-TRBV30 forward primers and a C-beta reverse primer for 9 to 11 cycles each. TCRdb processed the multiplex PCR reads anew with MiXCR; each CDR3 protein has one entry. The repertoire has over 100,000 distinct CDR3 sequences, around 70% of them found once; the top ten carry more than 7%.

The chain has TRBV29-1 and TRBJ2-7; D may be TRBD2 (5 bases). The sequenced sample was tumor-adjacent normal liver tissue. The TCR originated in a woman aged 55-75 years with primary liver carcinoma and hepatitis B virus infection. The CDR3 loop reads CSAVSGERAYEQYF. The DNA of the CDR3 is TGCAGCGCTGTGTCTGGGGAGAGAGCCTACGAGCAGTACTTC.